This entry concerns a single TCR beta chain. Antigen: not known. V dropped 3 bases and J dropped 10 bases, with 11 bases sitting between them. The CDR3 loop spans 12 amino acids. Germline CDR1 is KGHDR and CDR2 is SFDVKD. The data stem from a study of Ad26.COV2.S vaccination and SARS-CoV-2 variants. Findings and caveats of the study: Vaccine recipients surpassed placebo recipients in spike-specific TCR breadth.

Clones were sequenced by immunoSEQ multiplex PCR, and TCRdb holds only the in-frame ones, with some missing. The sample yields about 97,000 clones, about three quarters seen once. The sequenced sample was peripheral blood, obtained after recovery from COVID-19. The chain uses TRBV24-1 and TRBJ1-2, with D possibly TRBD1 on 6 matching bases. The source is a human donor who had recovered from COVID-19. This chain's CDR3 is CATSDGPGVYTF. Here the CDR3 DNA reads TGTGCCACCAGTGATGGACCAGGGGTCTACACCTTC.